This T cell receptor beta chain appears in the sequencing data of a study of CD8+ T cells in alopecia areata (dated by TCRdb to the late 2010s). For context, the study as a whole: The treated patients took part in an open-label pilot trial in which moderate-to-severe alopecia areata was treated with oral tofacitinib at 5 to 10 mg twice daily. Tofacitinib was given for 6 to 18 months, followed by 6 months of follow-up off drug to assess delayed response and recurrence. To study T cell clonal expansion in alopecia areata, the researchers applied high-throughput TCRbeta sequencing to both the C3H/HeJ mouse model and human patients. Clonality in the scalp was compared among normal scalp (n=4), patchy alopecia areata scalp (n=8), and alopecia totalis/universalis scalp (n=8). On the human side, TCRbeta sequencing was run on scalp tissue and on sorted CD4+ and CD8+ peripheral blood T cells from healthy controls and from alopecia areata patients with either patchy or totalis/universalis disease. immunoSEQ multiplex PCR using 35 Vbeta forward primers and 13 Jbeta reverse primers was used to amplify TCRbeta CDR3 regions. Biopsies were taken from tofacitinib-treated patients at baseline and again at 4 and 24 weeks into treatment, and several of those patients also had a later scalp biopsy. RNA was extracted with the PAXgene miRNA kit for fixed scalp, the miRNeasy kit for PBMCs, and the RNeasy kit for mouse skin. Summary of the overall study and its limitations: Higher clonality and more expanded CD8+ clones were observed in lesional scalp than in normal scalp, particularly in alopecia totalis/universalis, a finding suggestive of antigenic drive. Shared TCR sequences between patients were less evident than in mice, which may be partly attributable to HLA diversity in the patient population. Resident alphabeta T cells in normal human skin are also sequenced, complicating scalp TCR repertoire analysis, unlike mouse skin dominated by gammadelta T cells.

The library was generated by the immunoSEQ multiplex PCR assay. To provide template for TCR sequencing, every sample had RNA extracted and reverse transcribed into cDNA. SuperScript III was used for first-strand cDNA synthesis, primed with a 2:1 mix of oligo-dT and random hexamers. A synthetic immune receptor repertoire was used to assess amplification bias, and residual bias was removed computationally. As for the authors' bioinformatics: After raw reads were preprocessed to remove errors, the CDR3 was defined following IMGT conventions as running from the conserved cysteine to phenylalanine. Clonality was calculated as 1 minus Shannon entropy normalized by log2 of the number of productive unique TCRs. Scalp TCRbeta sequences were cross-referenced with sorted blood CD4 and CD8 repertoires so that the CD4 or CD8 identity of scalp clones could be inferred. The table was pulled from immuneACCESS by TCRdb, which kept in-frame rearrangements only. Such tables lose some clones; where checked, under half of the loss comes from unresolved V genes, and the rest has no known cause. V and J calls and clone size follow that table, whereas D and trimming were derived from the DNA. Within this sample are around 200,000 clones, with around 63% of them counted one time only. The top ten clonotypes cover under 2% of the sample.

Read against the paper, the sample's time point label means: baseline before oral tofacitinib. Lesional scalp punch biopsies and peripheral blood were obtained from alopecia areata patients. PBMCs were isolated by density centrifugation and stained for CD3, CD4 and CD8, after which CD4+ and CD8+ T cells were sorted on a FACSAria. With respect to this clone: The antigen it binds to is not known. Base qualities were left out, and no much larger clone turns up one base away.

Including cysteine and phenylalanine, the CDR3 has 15 amino acids. Solely the CDR3 DNA is kept, with 45 bases framed from the first base. V is clipped by 5 bases and J by 2 bases, and the sequence between their germline boundaries is 16 bases long. CDR1 and CDR2 were assigned from the germline V gene (reference sequence) as GTSNPN and SVGIG. Material: CD4+ T cells sorted from blood, obtained at week 0. This sequence originates from a human donor with alopecia areata. The chain was built from TRBV30 and TRBJ1-3; 6 matching bases give a weak D call of TRBD1. The encoded CDR3 is CAWGPTGQAGNTIYF. The DNA sequence follows: TGTGCCTGGGGACCCACAGGGCAAGCTGGAAACACCATATATTTT.